This paragraph covers one T cell receptor beta chain sequence. This sample is drawn from a study of T-cell reconstitution after alpha-beta-depleted transplantation in children. The ends lost 3 bases at V and 5 bases at J; junction bases unmatched: 6. Germline V gives CDR1 LNHDA, CDR2 SQIVND (reference sequence). This CDR3 is 15 amino acids long. Unique molecular identifiers tagged the TCRbeta library. TCRdb re-called the PCR reads through MiXCR, storing one row per CDR3 protein. The sample has about 640,000 distinct CDR3 sequences, roughly 15% seen once. The V and J genes are TRBV19 and TRBJ1-1, with 10 bases that match TRBD1. This receptor was taken from a human donor who donated a stem cell graft to a child with acute myeloid leukemia. This sample comprised PBMCs from the stem cell graft donor, obtained from the stem cell graft. The CDR3 spells CASSIDRGLTTEAFF. As DNA, the CDR3 is TGTGCCAGTAGTATCGACAGGGGGCTTACAACTGAAGCTTTCTTT.